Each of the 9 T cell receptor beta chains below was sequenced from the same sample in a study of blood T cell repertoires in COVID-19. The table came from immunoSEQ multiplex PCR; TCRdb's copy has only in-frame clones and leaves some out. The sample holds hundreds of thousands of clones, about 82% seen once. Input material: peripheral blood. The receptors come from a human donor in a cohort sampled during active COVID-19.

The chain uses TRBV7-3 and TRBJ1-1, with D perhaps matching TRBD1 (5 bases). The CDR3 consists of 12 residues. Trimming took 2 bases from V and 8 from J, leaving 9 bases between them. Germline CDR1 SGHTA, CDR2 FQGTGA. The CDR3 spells CASSLHGGEAFF. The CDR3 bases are TGTGCCAGCAGCTTACACGGGGGGGAAGCTTTCTTT.

This chain's CDR3 is CASSSDIFDYGYTF. The CDR3, as DNA: TGCGCCAGCAGTTCTGACATCTTCGACTATGGCTACACCTTC. The rearrangement joins TRBV5-1 to TRBJ1-2, with unresolved D. The CDR3 covers 14 residues. V was shortened by 5 bases and J by 3 bases, with 14 bases between the two germline ends. Looked up from germline, CDR1 is SGHRS and CDR2 is YFSETQ.

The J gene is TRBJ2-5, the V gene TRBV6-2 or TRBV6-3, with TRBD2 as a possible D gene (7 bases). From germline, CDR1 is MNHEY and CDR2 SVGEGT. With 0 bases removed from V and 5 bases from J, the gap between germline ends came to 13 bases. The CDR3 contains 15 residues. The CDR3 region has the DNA TGTGCCAGCAGTTACTCCTTGAAGGGGGGGGAGACCCAGTACTTC. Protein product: CASSYSLKGGETQYF.

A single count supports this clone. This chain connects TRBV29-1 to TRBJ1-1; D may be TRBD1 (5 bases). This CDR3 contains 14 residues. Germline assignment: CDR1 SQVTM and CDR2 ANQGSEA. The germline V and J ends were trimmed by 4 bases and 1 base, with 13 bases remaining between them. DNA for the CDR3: TGCAGCGTTGCACCGACAGACTCGAACACTGAAGCTTTCTTT. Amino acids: CSVAPTDSNTEAFF. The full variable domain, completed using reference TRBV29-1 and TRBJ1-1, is SAVISQKPSRDICQRGTSLTIQCQVDSQVTMMFWYRQQPGQSLTLIATANQGSEATYESGFVIDKFPISRPNLTFSTLTVSNMSPEDSSIYLCSVAPTDSNTEAFFGQGTRLTVV.

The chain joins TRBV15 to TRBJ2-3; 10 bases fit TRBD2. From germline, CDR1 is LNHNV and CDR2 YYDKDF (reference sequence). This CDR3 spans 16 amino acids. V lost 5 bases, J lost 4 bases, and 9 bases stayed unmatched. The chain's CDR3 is CATSGYSGGPADTQYF. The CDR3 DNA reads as TGTGCCACCAGCGGTTATAGCGGGGGGCCCGCAGATACGCAGTATTTT.

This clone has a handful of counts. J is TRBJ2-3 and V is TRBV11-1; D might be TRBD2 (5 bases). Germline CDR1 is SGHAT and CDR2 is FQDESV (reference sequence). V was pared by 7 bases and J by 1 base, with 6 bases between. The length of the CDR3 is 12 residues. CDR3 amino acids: CASTAGTDTQYF. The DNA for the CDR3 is TGTGCCAGCACAGCGGGCACAGATACGCAGTATTTT.

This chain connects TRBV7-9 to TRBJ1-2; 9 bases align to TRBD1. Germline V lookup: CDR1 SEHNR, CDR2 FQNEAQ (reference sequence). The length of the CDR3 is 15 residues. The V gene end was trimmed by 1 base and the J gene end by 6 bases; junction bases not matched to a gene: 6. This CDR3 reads CASSLVLGQGNGYTF. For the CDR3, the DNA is TGTGCCAGCAGCTTAGTCCTGGGACAGGGAAATGGCTACACCTTC.

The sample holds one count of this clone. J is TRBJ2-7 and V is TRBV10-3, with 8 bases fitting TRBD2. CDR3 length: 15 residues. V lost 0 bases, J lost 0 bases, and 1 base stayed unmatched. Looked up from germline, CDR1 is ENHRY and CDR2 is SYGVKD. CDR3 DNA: TGTGCCATCAGTGAGTCGAGCGGGGGCTCCTACGAGCAGTACTTC. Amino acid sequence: CAISESSGGSYEQYF.

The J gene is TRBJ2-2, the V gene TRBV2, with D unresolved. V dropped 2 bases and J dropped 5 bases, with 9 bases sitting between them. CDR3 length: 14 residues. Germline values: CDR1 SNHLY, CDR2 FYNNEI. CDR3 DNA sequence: TGTGCCAGCAGTGAAAGCCCAGCGACCGGGGAGCTGTTTTTT. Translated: CASSESPATGELFF.